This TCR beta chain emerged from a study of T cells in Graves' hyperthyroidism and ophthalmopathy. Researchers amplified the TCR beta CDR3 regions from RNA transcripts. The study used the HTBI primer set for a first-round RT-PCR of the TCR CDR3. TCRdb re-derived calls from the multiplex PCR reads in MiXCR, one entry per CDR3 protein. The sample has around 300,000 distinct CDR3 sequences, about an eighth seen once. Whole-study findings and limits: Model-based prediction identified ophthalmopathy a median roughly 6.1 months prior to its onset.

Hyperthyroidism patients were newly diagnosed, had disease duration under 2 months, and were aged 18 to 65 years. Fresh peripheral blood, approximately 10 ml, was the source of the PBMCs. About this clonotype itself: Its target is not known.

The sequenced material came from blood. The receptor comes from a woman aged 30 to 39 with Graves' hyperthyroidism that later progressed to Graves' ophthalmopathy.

The CDR3 DNA is TGCAGTGCTAGAGGGTTAAGGTCGGAAGCTTTCTTT. Translation gives CSARGLRSEAFF. V and J are TRBV20-1 and TRBJ1-1; D not certain. Germline loops: CDR1 DFQATT, CDR2 SNEGSKA (reference sequence). The CDR3 spans 12 residues. V was shortened by 1 base and J by 8 bases, with 11 bases between the two germline ends.